The 10 T cell receptor beta chains below come from one sample, sequenced in a study of Ad26.COV2.S vaccination and SARS-CoV-2 variants. The method was immunoSEQ multiplex PCR; TCRdb's version includes in-frame clones alone and lacks a portion of them. The sample contains roughly 400,000 clones, around 93% of which appear only once. Treatment: approximately 18 received Ad26.COV2.S at low or high dose, single or two shots; five or six received placebo; per-sample allocation not given. On day 63 after the first injection, vaccine and placebo recipients gave samples. The material was peripheral blood, obtained in a trial of Ad26.COV2.S vaccine versus placebo. The receptors here all came from a person between 18 and 65 years old who received the Ad26.COV2.S COVID-19 vaccine or a placebo.

This clone has a handful of counts. The chain combines TRBV7-2 with TRBJ1-6; 7 bases map to TRBD1. Germline V CDR1 and CDR2: SGHTA, FQGNSA. V shed 3 bases, J shed 5 bases, and the junction held 13 bases outside the gene matches. The CDR3 is 18 residues long. This CDR3 reads CASSFAPGGTSNNSPLHF. In nucleotides, the CDR3 is TGTGCCAGCAGCTTCGCTCCAGGGGGAACCAGCAATAATTCACCCCTCCACTTT.

The rearrangement links TRBV28 to TRBJ2-3; possible D gene TRBD1, 6 bases. The CDR3 covers 12 residues. V shed 3 bases and J shed 6 bases, with 7 bases lying between them. Germline lookup yields CDR1 MDHEN and CDR2 SYDVKM. CDR3 amino acids: CASSFQGDTQYF. CDR3 nucleotide sequence: TGTGCCAGCAGTTTCCAGGGGGATACGCAGTATTTT.

This clone has a handful of counts. V and J are TRBV7-2 and TRBJ1-6; tentative D call: TRBD1 (5 bases). V was pared by 0 bases and J by 4 bases, with 10 bases between. The length of the CDR3 is 16 residues. Germline loops: CDR1 SGHTA, CDR2 FQGNSA. This chain's CDR3 is CASSLAIQAYNSPLHF. For the CDR3, the DNA is TGTGCCAGCAGCTTAGCAATACAGGCGTATAATTCACCCCTCCACTTT. Using reference TRBV7-2 and TRBJ1-6 for the parts outside the CDR3, the full variable domain is GAGVSQSPSNKVTEKGKDVELRCDPISGHTALYWYRQSLGQGLEFLIYFQGNSAPDKSGLPSDRFSAERTGGSVSTLTIQRTQQEDSAVYLCASSLAIQAYNSPLHFGNGTRLTVT.

CDR3 region: CASSFAEGATNEKLFF. The CDR3 coding sequence is TGCGCCAGCAGCTTCGCCGAAGGGGCAACTAATGAAAAACTGTTTTTT. The chain links TRBV4-3 to TRBJ1-4, with D perhaps matching TRBD1 (5 bases). The CDR3 totals 16 residues. Trimming removed 5 bases at V and 0 bases at J, with 13 bases between. Germline V gives CDR1 LGHNA, CDR2 YSLEER.

The J gene is TRBJ2-7, the V gene TRBV19; D call uncertain. Germline assignment: CDR1 LNHDA and CDR2 SQIVND (reference sequence). This CDR3 is built from 13 residues. The germline V and J ends were trimmed by 1 base and 0 bases, with 4 bases remaining between them. CDR3 DNA: TGTGCCAGTAGTATAGGGATCTCCTACGAGCAGTACTTC. This sequence encodes CASSIGISYEQYF.

The CDR3 reads CASSPDRNHQETQYF. The CDR3 nucleotides are TGTGCCAGCAGTCCCGACAGAAACCACCAAGAGACCCAGTACTTC. The V call is TRBV6-5, the J call TRBJ2-5; D might be TRBD1 (5 bases). CDR1 is MNHEY and CDR2 is SVGAGI in the germline V gene. This CDR3 is 15 amino acids long. Trimming stripped 5 bases from V and 0 bases from J, with 13 bases between.

The V and J genes are TRBV15 and TRBJ2-3; 8 nucleotides line up with TRBD2. This CDR3 region has 20 residues. Losses at the gene ends were 1 base for V and 3 bases for J; bases not matched to a gene: 18. From germline, CDR1 is LNHNV and CDR2 YYDKDF (reference sequence). In nucleotides, the CDR3 is TGTGCCACCAGCAGAGCCCGCGGGGGGATAACAGGAGGTCGGACAGATACGCAGTATTTT. Protein product: CATSRARGGITGGRTDTQYF.

Notes on this clone: Other DNA sequences in this specimen translate into the identical CDR3. The gene calls are TRBV11-2 and TRBJ1-1; the match to TRBD1 covers 8 bases. The CDR3 extends over 13 amino acids. Germline-derived CDR1 and CDR2 are SGHAT and FQNNGV. V dropped 5 bases and J dropped 4; count of bases not matched to a gene: 3. The CDR3 region has the DNA TGTGCCAGCAGCCCAACAGGGGGCACTGAAGCTTTCTTT. This encodes CASSPTGGTEAFF.

This clone appeared a few times. The chain carries TRBV5-1 and TRBJ1-4; D unclear. Trimming removed 0 bases at V and 5 bases at J, with 11 bases between. The CDR3 runs to 15 residues. Per the germline V gene, CDR1 is SGHRS and CDR2 is YFSETQ. The chain's CDR3 is CASSLAPGRNEKLFF. DNA for the CDR3: TGCGCCAGCAGCTTGGCGCCAGGTAGAAATGAAAAACTGTTTTTT.

This rearrangement joins TRBV19 to TRBJ1-3, with TRBD1 matching 7 bases. The CDR3 extends over 16 amino acids. Germline CDR1 LNHDA, CDR2 SQIVND (reference sequence). V shed 4 bases and J 2 bases; nucleotides not matched to a gene: 8. CDR3: CASSTIGDRAGNTIYF. CDR3 coding DNA: TGTGCCAGTAGTACGATCGGCGACAGGGCTGGAAACACCATATATTTT.